The subject of this entry is one T cell receptor (beta chain). Its specificity is not known. Libraries were prepared by immunoSEQ multiplex PCR; TCRdb keeps only in-frame clonotypes and omits some of them. The table records about 85,000 clones, 85% of them present only once. The data are from a study of T cell responses to AZD1222 COVID-19 vaccine. The CDR3 consists of 16 residues. V was pared by 0 bases and J by 0 bases, with 9 bases between. Germline-derived CDR1 and CDR2 are SGHVS and FNYEAQ. Points from the study as a whole: It was only after the peak T cell response that any repertoires were sampled. CD4 TCRs covered the whole spike, strongest at regions 160-218 and 743-854.

Analyses pooled second doses at about 4 or about 12 weeks. This material consisted of peripheral blood, taken 28 days after the second AZD1222 dose. The TCR was taken from an adult who received the AZD1222 COVID-19 vaccine. The chain uses TRBV7-6 and TRBJ2-1; unclear D gene. CDR3 nucleotides: TGTGCCAGCAGCTTAGCGACCGCTCCCTCCTACAATGAGCAGTTCTTC. This encodes CASSLATAPSYNEQFF. The full variable domain, in which reference TRBV7-6 and TRBJ2-1 provide the parts outside the CDR3, is GAGVSQSPRYKVTKRGQDVALRCDPISGHVSLYWYRQALGQGPEFLTYFNYEAQQDKSGLPNDRFSAERPEGSISTLTIQRTEQRDSAMYRCASSLATAPSYNEQFFGPGTRLTVL.